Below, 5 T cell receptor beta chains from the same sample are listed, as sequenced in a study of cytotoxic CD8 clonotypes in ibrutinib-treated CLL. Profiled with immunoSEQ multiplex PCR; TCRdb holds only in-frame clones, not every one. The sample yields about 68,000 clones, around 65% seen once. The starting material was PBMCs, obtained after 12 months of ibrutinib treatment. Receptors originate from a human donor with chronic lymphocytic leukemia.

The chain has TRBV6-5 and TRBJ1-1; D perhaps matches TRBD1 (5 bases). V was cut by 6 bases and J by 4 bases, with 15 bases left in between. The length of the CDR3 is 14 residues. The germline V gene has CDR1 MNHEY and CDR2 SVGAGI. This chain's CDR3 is CASSFRVSITEAFF. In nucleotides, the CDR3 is TGTGCCAGCAGCTTCAGGGTTTCAATCACTGAAGCTTTCTTT.

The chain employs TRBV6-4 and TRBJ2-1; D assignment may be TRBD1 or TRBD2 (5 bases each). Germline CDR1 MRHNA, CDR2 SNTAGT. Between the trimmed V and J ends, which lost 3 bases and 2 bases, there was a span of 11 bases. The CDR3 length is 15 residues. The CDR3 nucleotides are TGTGCCAGCAGTGAAGGGACGGACACCTACAATGAGCAGTTCTTC. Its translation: CASSEGTDTYNEQFF.

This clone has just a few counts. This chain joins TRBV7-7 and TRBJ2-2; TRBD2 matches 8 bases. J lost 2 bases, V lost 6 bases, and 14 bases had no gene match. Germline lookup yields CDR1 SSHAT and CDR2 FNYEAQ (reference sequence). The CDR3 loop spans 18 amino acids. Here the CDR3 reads CASRPLTSGRFNTGELFF. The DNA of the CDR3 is TGTGCCAGCAGGCCTCTTACTAGCGGTCGATTCAACACCGGGGAGCTGTTTTTT.

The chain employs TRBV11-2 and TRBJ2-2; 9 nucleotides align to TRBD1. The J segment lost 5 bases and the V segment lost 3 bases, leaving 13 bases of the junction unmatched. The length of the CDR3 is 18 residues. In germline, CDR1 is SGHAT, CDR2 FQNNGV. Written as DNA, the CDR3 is TGTGCCAGCAGCTTGAGGGCCAACACAGGGGGCTTAACCGGGGAGCTGTTTTTT. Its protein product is CASSLRANTGGLTGELFF.

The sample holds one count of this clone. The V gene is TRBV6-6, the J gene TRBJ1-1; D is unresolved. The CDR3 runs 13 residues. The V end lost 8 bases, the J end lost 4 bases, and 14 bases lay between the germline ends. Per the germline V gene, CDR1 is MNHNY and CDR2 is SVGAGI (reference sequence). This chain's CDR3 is CASASASGTEAFF. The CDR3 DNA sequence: TGTGCCAGCGCGTCTGCCTCCGGCACTGAAGCTTTCTTT.